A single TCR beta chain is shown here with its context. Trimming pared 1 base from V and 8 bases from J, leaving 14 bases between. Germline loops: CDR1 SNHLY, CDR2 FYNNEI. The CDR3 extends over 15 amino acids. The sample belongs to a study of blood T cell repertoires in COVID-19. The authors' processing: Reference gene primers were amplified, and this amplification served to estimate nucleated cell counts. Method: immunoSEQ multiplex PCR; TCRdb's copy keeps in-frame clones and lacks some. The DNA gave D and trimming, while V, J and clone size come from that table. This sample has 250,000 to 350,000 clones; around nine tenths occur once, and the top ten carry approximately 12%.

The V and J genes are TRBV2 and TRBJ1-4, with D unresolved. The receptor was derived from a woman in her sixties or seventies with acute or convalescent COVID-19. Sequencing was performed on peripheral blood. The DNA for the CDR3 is TGTGCCAGCAGTGAAGGACTGCCAGGCGGGGAAAAACTGTTTTTT. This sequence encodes CASSEGLPGGEKLFF.